The T cell receptor (beta chain) under discussion was sequenced for a study of shared clonotypes between healthy human individuals. General study points: Relative to clonotypes present in all four donors, those not shared had lower generation probabilities.

Note on this clone: Antigen: not known.

Only in-frame clones appear in the TCRdb table, and some are missing; sequencing was by immunoSEQ multiplex PCR. The table has roughly 1,600,000 clones, about 98.5% seen once. All participating donors were Caucasian adults from Nashville, Tennessee. CD4+ cells yielded CD45RA+ naive and CD45RA-negative memory subsets. The V gene's germline CDR1 is SNHLY and CDR2 FYNNEI. The CDR3 contains 14 residues. The J segment lost 9 bases and the V segment lost 2 bases, leaving 3 bases of the junction unmatched. The chain links TRBV2 to TRBJ2-4; 11 bases match TRBD1. Sample: naive CD4+ T cells sorted from blood. Subset described: CD45RA+ positively selected. The receptor comes from a man aged 25-45 years in good health. CDR3 amino acids: CASSEMGQGGIQYF. As DNA, the CDR3 is TGTGCCAGCAGTGAAATGGGACAGGGGGGCATTCAGTACTTC.